This T cell receptor beta chain was documented in a study of blood T cell repertoires in COVID-19. Background on the study: PBMCs, B-cell-depleted T cells, or T cells provided the cDNA or gDNA that made up the material.

TCRdb's copy holds only in-frame clones and misses some; the assay was immunoSEQ multiplex PCR. Among some 74,000 clones, less than 85% were seen once, and the ten largest hold 15% to 20%. Specimen: peripheral blood. The TCR comes from a woman at least 80 years old with acute or convalescent COVID-19.

CDR3 region: CASDLAGNYNEQFF. CDR3 in DNA: TGCGCCAGCGACCTGGCGGGAAACTACAATGAGCAGTTCTTC. This sequence joins TRBV5-1 and TRBJ2-1; weak D call: TRBD2 (6 bases). This CDR3 comprises 14 residues. Trimming took 7 bases from V and 3 from J, leaving 14 bases between them. The germline V gene has CDR1 SGHRS and CDR2 YFSETQ.